This T cell receptor beta chain was obtained from a study of blood T cells in healthy people across ages. V gave up 4 bases and J gave up 6 bases, with 6 bases separating them. CDR3 length: 11 amino acids. Per germline, CDR1 SGHRS and CDR2 YFSETQ. This clonotype has at least ten counts. Peripheral blood was drawn, around 9.5 milliliters per donor. Primers used in a second PCR of roughly 6 to 11 cycles were a sample-barcoded 5' primer and a J-beta primer mix. TCRdb recomputed calls from the 5' RACE reads with MiXCR, one row per CDR3 protein. The sample records about 720,000 distinct CDR3 sequences, roughly 25% being singletons. These data also featured in a second study, about T cells of mothers and their children.

The sample comprised blood. This TCR derives from a boy aged 10-17 years in good health. The chain employs TRBV5-1 and TRBJ2-3; D uncertain. The CDR3 spells CASSLQDTQYF. The DNA for the CDR3 is TGCGCCAGCAGCCTTCAGGATACGCAGTATTTT.